The 32 T cell receptor beta chains below were found in one sample sequenced in a study of T cells after yellow fever vaccination. In TCRdb, the 5' RACE reads were re-called with MiXCR into one record per CDR3 protein. The sample carries 300,000 to 400,000 distinct CDR3 sequences, about 6.2% recorded once. Specimen: PBMCs, collected 5 days after the yellow fever booster vaccination. These receptor sequences come from a man aged 25 to 45 who received the YFV17D yellow fever vaccine.

This chain uses TRBV20-1 with TRBJ1-5, with D uncertain. CDR3 length: 13 amino acids. V gave up 1 base and J gave up 6 bases, with 10 bases separating them. Germline V gives CDR1 DFQATT, CDR2 SNEGSKA (reference sequence). The chain's CDR3 is CSARVGISQPQHF. The CDR3 coding sequence is TGCAGTGCTAGAGTGGGGATTAGTCAGCCCCAGCATTTT.

This clonotype was observed a few times. J is TRBJ1-2 and V is TRBV7-9, with D possibly matching TRBD1 (5 bases). Per the germline V gene, CDR1 is SEHNR and CDR2 is FQNEAQ (reference sequence). CDR3 size: 14 residues. V lost 1 base and J lost 3, with 9 bases in between. The CDR3, as DNA: TGTGCCAGCAGCTTAGAGGGGTCTTACTATGGCTACACCTTC. Translating gives CASSLEGSYYGYTF. The complete variable domain, with remaining parts taken from reference TRBV7-9 and TRBJ1-2, reads DTGVSQNPRHKITKRGQNVTFRCDPISEHNRLYWYRQTLGQGPEFLTYFQNEAQLEKSRLLSDRFSAERPKGSFSTLEIQRTEQGDSAMYLCASSLEGSYYGYTFGSGTRLTVV.

The CDR3: CASSGPDGLVNYEQYF. The CDR3 DNA is TGTGCCAGCTCAGGACCCGACGGGCTGGTGAATTACGAGCAGTACTTC. The V gene is TRBV18, the J gene TRBJ2-7; no firm D call. Germline V gives CDR1 KGHSH, CDR2 LQKENI. Trimming left V 5 bases short and J 4 bases short, with 21 bases between. The CDR3 spans 16 residues.

This clonotype has just a few counts. The CDR3 is CASNHLAGGHYNEQFF. The CDR3 DNA is TGTGCCAGCAACCATCTAGCGGGAGGCCACTACAATGAGCAGTTCTTC. The chain uses TRBV13 and TRBJ2-1; 11 positions match TRBD2. V lost 7 bases and J lost 3; bases outside the gene matches: 8. The CDR3 loop spans 16 amino acids. Germline V CDR1 and CDR2: PRHDT, FYEKMQ (reference sequence).

This clonotype was observed a handful of times. The V gene is TRBV4-2, the J gene TRBJ2-1; TRBD2 matches 9 bases. The length of the CDR3 is 17 residues. Germline CDR1 LGHNA, CDR2 YNFKEQ. Germline trimming cut 1 base from V and 8 bases from J; bases unmatched to any gene: 12. For the CDR3, the DNA is TGTGCCAGCAGCCAAGTAATAACTAGCGGGTTGCAACATGAGCAGTTCTTC. It encodes CASSQVITSGLQHEQFF.

This clonotype was seen a few times. The chain couples TRBV5-1 to TRBJ2-5; D may be TRBD2 (6 bases). This CDR3 contains 14 residues. Germline CDR1 SGHRS, CDR2 YFSETQ. The V gene lost 4 bases and the J gene lost 7 bases, with 17 bases spanning the gap. The CDR3 DNA follows: TGCGCCAGCAGCGAGGGACTGGGCGGAGGGACCCAGTACTTC. Translation gives CASSEGLGGGTQYF. Looking up the rest from reference TRBV5-1 and TRBJ2-5 gives the full variable domain: KAGVTQTPRYLIKTRGQQVTLSCSPISGHRSVSWYQQTPGQGLQFLFEYFSETQRNKGNFPGRFSGRQFSNSRSEMNVSTLELGDSALYLCASSEGLGGGTQYFGPGTRLLVL.

This clonotype was detected many times. The chain has TRBV24-1 and TRBJ2-1; perhaps D is TRBD1 or TRBD2 (5 bases each). This CDR3 comprises 14 residues. Germline V gene lookup returns CDR1 KGHDR and CDR2 SFDVKD. Trimming removed 5 bases from V and 6 bases from J, with 13 bases in between. The CDR3 sequence: CATSGSGTGNEQFF. The CDR3 nucleotides are TGTGCCACCAGTGGTTCAGGGACCGGCAATGAGCAGTTCTTC.

This clonotype was seen many times. The chain uses TRBV15 and TRBJ2-7; D remains ambiguous. V was pared by 1 base and J by 5 bases, with 12 bases between. Germline V gene lookup returns CDR1 LNHNV and CDR2 YYDKDF (reference sequence). The CDR3 extends over 14 amino acids. The CDR3 here is CATSRGVAPNEQYF. DNA for the CDR3: TGTGCCACCAGCAGAGGCGTAGCCCCCAACGAGCAGTACTTC.

This clonotype has a handful of counts. The chain carries TRBV20-1 and TRBJ2-1; TRBD2 aligns across 10 bases. The CDR3 spans 14 residues. V gave up 4 bases and J gave up 2 bases; unmatched junction bases: 2. The germline V gene has CDR1 DFQATT and CDR2 SNEGSKA (reference sequence). CDR3 amino acids: CSAIAGGTYNEQFF. CDR3 DNA sequence: TGCAGTGCTATAGCGGGGGGAACCTACAATGAGCAGTTCTTC.

This clonotype was recorded at least ten times. The gene calls are TRBV29-1 and TRBJ1-1; no clear D gene. Germline lookup yields CDR1 SQVTM and CDR2 ANQGSEA. V gave up 6 bases and J gave up 8 bases, with 10 bases separating them. This CDR3 contains 10 residues. The CDR3 protein is CSVATPEAFF. The CDR3 nucleotides are TGCAGCGTAGCTACGCCGGAAGCTTTCTTT.

V usage is TRBV29-1 and J usage is TRBJ2-1; TRBD1 agrees at 7 bases. CDR1 and CDR2 from the germline V gene are SQVTM and ANQGSEA. The CDR3 runs 13 residues. With V trimmed by 5 bases and J by 2 bases, 3 bases remained unmatched. CDR3 loop: CSVRDSPYNEQFF. The CDR3 DNA is TGCAGCGTTAGGGACAGTCCCTACAATGAGCAGTTCTTC.

This clonotype was seen at least ten times. This chain joins TRBV10-3 and TRBJ2-2; TRBD1 aligns across 8 bases. Losses at the gene ends were 4 bases for V and 3 bases for J; bases not matched to a gene: 4. This CDR3 is 15 amino acids long. Germline V CDR1 and CDR2: ENHRY, SYGVKD. The CDR3 DNA reads as TGTGCCATCAGTGGGACAGGGCGTGACACCGGGGAGCTGTTTTTT. Residues: CAISGTGRDTGELFF.

In its sample, this clonotype was seen many times. The V and J genes are TRBV9 and TRBJ2-1; the match to TRBD2 covers 10 bases. CDR1 SGDLS and CDR2 YYNGEE come from the germline V gene. The V gene end was trimmed by 4 bases and the J gene end by 6 bases; junction bases not matched to a gene: 7. The CDR3 is 15 residues long. DNA of the CDR3: TGTGCCAGCAGCAGATTAGCGGGAGGCCTCAATGAGCAGTTCTTC. Protein product: CASSRLAGGLNEQFF.

The chain employs TRBV18 and TRBJ2-1; D is perhaps TRBD1 (5 bases). Trimming pared 2 bases from V and 9 bases from J, leaving 17 bases between. The CDR3 is 15 residues long. Germline CDR1 reads KGHSH; CDR2 reads LQKENI. The CDR3 spells CASSPGGSLGREQFF. The CDR3 DNA reads as TGTGCCAGCTCACCAGGCGGTAGCTTGGGGCGTGAGCAGTTCTTC.

This clonotype was found many times. The V call is TRBV7-3, the J call TRBJ2-5; D is ambiguous. V lost 3 bases to trimming and J lost 5 bases, with 13 bases between them. The CDR3 length is 14 residues. Germline assignment: CDR1 SGHTA and CDR2 FQGTGA. In nucleotides, the CDR3 is TGTGCCAGCAGCTTCCTGCCCGAGGCGGAGACCCAGTACTTC. This encodes CASSFLPEAETQYF.

This rearrangement joins TRBV6-2 or TRBV6-3 to TRBJ2-5; TRBD2 matches at 11 bases. This CDR3 region has 16 residues. In germline, CDR1 is MNHEY, CDR2 SVGEGT. The J segment lost 5 bases and the V segment lost 5 bases, leaving 10 bases of the junction unmatched. The CDR3 nucleotides read TGTGCCAGCAGTCGAATCACTAGCGGGAGAGGCGAGACCCAGTACTTC. It translates to CASSRITSGRGETQYF.

This clonotype was found many times. The chain recombines TRBV4-3 with TRBJ2-2; unclear D gene. This CDR3 spans 15 amino acids. CDR1 is LGHNA, CDR2 YSLEER, per germline. V was pared by 0 bases and J by 4 bases, with 9 bases between. The CDR3, as DNA: TGCGCCAGCAGCCAAGATTCTCGCGGCACCGGGGAGCTGTTTTTT. This sequence encodes CASSQDSRGTGELFF.

The rearrangement links TRBV20-1 to TRBJ1-3, with 7 positions matching TRBD1. CDR1 is DFQATT, CDR2 SNEGSKA, per germline (reference sequence). V gave up 8 bases and J gave up 0 bases; unmatched junction bases: 10. The CDR3 length is 15 residues. CDR3: CSTRDSTHSGNTIYF. DNA of the CDR3: TGCAGTACACGGGACAGCACCCACTCTGGAAACACCATATATTTT.

The chain has TRBV20-1 and TRBJ2-1; 14 bases are a match to TRBD2. The junction had 7 bases not matched to a gene; V was cut back by 5 bases and J by 10 bases. The CDR3 extends over 14 amino acids. Germline V lookup: CDR1 DFQATT, CDR2 SNEGSKA (reference sequence). The CDR3, as DNA: TGCAGTGCTCCCACGGGACTAGCGGGAGAGGAGCAGTTCTTC. Encoded protein: CSAPTGLAGEEQFF.

This clonotype has a handful of counts. V usage is TRBV7-2 and J usage is TRBJ2-3; D is tentatively TRBD1 or TRBD2 (5 bases each). The germline V and J ends were trimmed by 1 base and 10 bases, with 12 bases remaining between them. The germline gives CDR1 SGHTA, CDR2 FQGNSA. The CDR3 contains 13 residues. The CDR3 sequence: CASSLDGAVAQYF. The CDR3 DNA reads TGTGCCAGCAGCTTAGACGGGGCCGTGGCGCAGTATTTT.

CDR3 in DNA: TGTGCCAGCAGCCCGACCAGCCACTTGGGCGAGCAGTACTTC. It translates to CASSPTSHLGEQYF. The V call is TRBV14, the J call TRBJ2-7; D is uncertain. Germline assignment: CDR1 SGHDN and CDR2 FVKESK. The CDR3 runs to 14 residues. V lost 4 bases and J 6 bases, leaving 16 bases between the germline ends.

This clonotype showed up just a few times. The genes are TRBV11-2 and TRBJ2-2; no firm D call. The CDR3 length is 17 residues. Germline V gene sequence: CDR1 SGHAT, CDR2 FQNNGV. Trimming took off 0 bases at V and 0 bases at J, with 11 bases between the two ends. This CDR3 is CASSLDLAFANTGELFF. As DNA, the CDR3 is TGTGCCAGCAGCTTAGATTTGGCGTTCGCGAACACCGGGGAGCTGTTTTTT.

This chain links TRBV12-3 or TRBV12-4 with TRBJ1-5; D unresolved. The CDR3 is 16 residues long. Trimming took off 1 base at V and 0 bases at J, with 10 bases between the two ends. Written as DNA, the CDR3 is TGTGCCAGCAGTTTAGGGAGGATCCGTAGCAATCAGCCCCAGCATTTT. It is translated as CASSLGRIRSNQPQHF.

The sample holds many counts of this clonotype. The CDR3, as DNA: TGCGCCAGCAGCTCCCTGACAGGGAATGAGCAGTTCTTC. Translating gives CASSSLTGNEQFF. The chain couples TRBV5-1 to TRBJ2-1; 7 bases agree with TRBD1. The CDR3 consists of 13 residues. Germline V CDR1 and CDR2: SGHRS, YFSETQ. The junction had 4 bases not matched to a gene; V was cut back by 3 bases and J by 7 bases.

The V and J genes are TRBV5-5 and TRBJ2-1; weak D call: TRBD2 (5 bases). Germline CDR1 reads SGHKS; CDR2 reads YYEKEE (reference sequence). The CDR3 consists of 14 residues. The ends were cut back, 3 bases at V and 14 bases at J, with 21 bases in the middle. The CDR3 nucleotides read TGTGCCAGCAGCTCCATTCTGGGGAATGGGGAGAAGTTCTTC. Translation gives CASSSILGNGEKFF.

This sequence joins TRBV29-1 and TRBJ2-2, with D possibly matching TRBD1 (6 bases). Trimming cost V 4 bases and J 4 bases, with 10 bases left between them. The CDR3 has 13 amino acids. CDR1 and CDR2 from the germline V gene are SQVTM and ANQGSEA. CDR3 sequence reads: CSVAQGTTGELFF. The CDR3 region has the DNA TGCAGCGTTGCCCAGGGGACCACCGGGGAGCTGTTTTTT.

This clonotype was counted at least ten times. The V and J genes are TRBV4-2 and TRBJ2-7; 7 bases line up with TRBD2. The length of the CDR3 is 15 residues. V lost 1 base, J lost 9 bases, and 12 bases stayed unmatched. Germline assignment: CDR1 LGHNA and CDR2 YNFKEQ. The DNA of the CDR3 is TGTGCCAGCAGCCAAGCCGAAACGGGAGGAACAGTGCAGTACTTC. As protein: CASSQAETGGTVQYF.

There are many counts of this clonotype. DNA for the CDR3: TGTGCCAGCAGCTTAGAACGGAACGAGCAGTACTTC. Protein sequence: CASSLERNEQYF. This sequence joins TRBV11-2 and TRBJ2-7; D is ambiguous. Trimming removed 0 bases at V and 5 bases at J, with 5 bases between. The CDR3 runs 12 residues. Germline values: CDR1 SGHAT, CDR2 FQNNGV.

This chain uses TRBV5-3 with TRBJ2-2; D gene ambiguous. TRBV5-3 is given ORF status, its function remaining uncertain. V was shortened by 4 bases and J by 2 bases, with 9 bases between the two germline ends. There are 14 residues in the CDR3. DNA for the CDR3: TGTGCCAGAAGCCCCGGGTCAAACACCGGGGAGCTGTTTTTT. Its translation: CARSPGSNTGELFF.

This clonotype was picked up a small number of times. The rearrangement links TRBV7-9 to TRBJ2-2, with a weak D call TRBD1 (5 bases). Germline CDR1 reads SEHNR; CDR2 reads FQNEAQ (reference sequence). This CDR3 region has 16 residues. Between the trimmed V and J ends, which lost 4 bases and 5 bases, there was a span of 17 bases. The CDR3 region has the DNA TGTGCCAGCAGCTCGGCGGACAAAGGGGCGACCGGGGAGCTGTTTTTT. It yields the protein CASSSADKGATGELFF. The full variable domain, in which reference TRBV7-9 and TRBJ2-2 provide the parts outside the CDR3, is DTGVSQNPRHKITKRGQNVTFRCDPISEHNRLYWYRQTLGQGPEFLTYFQNEAQLEKSRLLSDRFSAERPKGSFSTLEIQRTEQGDSAMYLCASSSADKGATGELFFGEGSRLTVL.

This clonotype was observed many times. The rearrangement uses TRBV7-9 and TRBJ2-2; 11 positions agree with TRBD1. Germline-derived CDR1 and CDR2 are SEHNR and FQNEAQ (reference sequence). The CDR3 is made up of 16 amino acids. Unmatched junction bases numbered 6, after V lost 5 bases and J lost 4 bases. In nucleotides, the CDR3 is TGTGCCAGCAGCGACGGGACAGGGGGGATCACCGGGGAGCTGTTTTTT. This encodes CASSDGTGGITGELFF.

This clonotype has just a few counts. V usage is TRBV5-1 and J usage is TRBJ1-1; D not resolved. The CDR3 consists of 14 residues. CDR1 and CDR2 (germline): SGHRS, YFSETQ. The V end was cut by 2 bases, the J end by 1 base, with 9 bases between. The DNA for the CDR3 is TGCGCCAGCAGCTTCAGACAAGAGAACACTGAAGCTTTCTTT. Amino acid sequence: CASSFRQENTEAFF.